This entry lists 25 T cell receptor beta chains sequenced from one sample in a study of cytomegalovirus exposure and HLA in healthy donors. PCR involved 60 Vbeta and 13 Jbeta primers. Sequenced by immunoSEQ multiplex PCR; TCRdb stores in-frame clones only, minus some. Of 150,000 to 180,000 clones detected, more than 60% appear once; the ten largest clones hold roughly 4%. The sample consisted of PBMCs. The receptors originated from a woman aged 35 to 49 in good health and CMV-seronegative.

This clone has just one count. The chain combines TRBV13 with TRBJ2-7, with unresolved D. The CDR3 contains 14 residues. Trimming removed 5 bases from V and 2 bases from J, with 13 bases in between. Germline V gene data show CDR1 as PRHDT and CDR2 as FYEKMQ (reference sequence). The CDR3 loop reads CASSPAQSPYEQYF. CDR3 bases: TGTGCCAGCAGCCCCGCGCAAAGCCCCTACGAGCAGTACTTC.

This rearrangement joins TRBV7-2 to TRBJ2-1, with D perhaps matching TRBD1 (6 bases). Germline V gives CDR1 SGHTA, CDR2 FQGNSA. This CDR3 spans 14 amino acids. V was pared by 2 bases and J by 3 bases, with 8 bases between. CDR3 residues: CASSLRTDYNEQFF. CDR3 coding DNA: TGTGCCAGCAGCTTAAGGACAGACTACAATGAGCAGTTCTTC.

This clone came up once. V is TRBV19 and J is TRBJ1-6; D possibly corresponds to TRBD1 (6 bases). Germline V lookup: CDR1 LNHDA, CDR2 SQIVND (reference sequence). This CDR3 is built from 13 residues. V was pared by 7 bases and J by 4 bases, with 8 bases between. The CDR3 region has the DNA TGTGCCAGTACTCAGGGGTATAATTCACCCCTCCACTTT. This translates into CASTQGYNSPLHF. The variable domain in full, completed from reference TRBV19 and TRBJ1-6, reads DGGITQSPKYLFRKEGQNVTLSCEQNLNHDAMYWYRQDPGQGLRLIYYSQIVNDFQKGDIAEGYSVSREKKESFPLTVTSAQKNPTAFYLCASTQGYNSPLHFGNGTRLTVT.

J is TRBJ2-2 and V is TRBV5-6; D unclear. CDR1 and CDR2 from the germline V gene are SGHDT and YYEEEE. Trimming took 1 base from V and 8 from J, leaving 9 bases between them. The CDR3 loop spans 13 amino acids. The CDR3 here is CASSLTGIGELFF. The DNA for the CDR3 is TGTGCCAGCAGCTTGACGGGTATAGGGGAGCTGTTTTTT.

CDR3 amino acids: CASATVESNQPQHF. The CDR3 DNA reads as TGTGCCAGTGCGACAGTTGAGAGCAATCAGCCCCAGCATTTT. The chain uses TRBV19 and TRBJ1-5, with a tentative D call TRBD1 (5 bases). This CDR3 comprises 14 residues. Germline V lookup: CDR1 LNHDA, CDR2 SQIVND (reference sequence). V lost 8 bases and J lost 1, with 12 bases in between.

The CDR3 region is CASSPRGESWEKLFF. DNA of the CDR3: TGTGCCAGCAGCCCCAGGGGGGAGTCGTGGGAAAAACTGTTTTTT. V usage is TRBV6-5 and J usage is TRBJ1-4, with TRBD1 matching over 7 bases. The V segment lost 6 bases and the J segment 8 bases; nucleotides outside the gene matches: 12. This CDR3 is built from 15 residues. The V gene's germline CDR1 is MNHEY and CDR2 SVGAGI.

Concerning this clone itself: This CDR3 is also generated by other DNA sequences in the sample. The V call is TRBV7-6, the J call TRBJ1-1; TRBD1 matches at 9 bases. The CDR3 is made up of 16 amino acids. Germline V gene sequence: CDR1 SGHVS, CDR2 FNYEAQ. J lost 6 bases, V lost 4 bases, and 12 bases had no gene match. This CDR3 is CASSSKQGARIAEAFF. The DNA for the CDR3 is TGTGCCAGCAGCTCAAAACAGGGGGCGCGTATCGCTGAAGCTTTCTTT. The complete variable domain, with remaining parts taken from reference TRBV7-6 and TRBJ1-1, reads GAGVSQSPRYKVTKRGQDVALRCDPISGHVSLYWYRQALGQGPEFLTYFNYEAQQDKSGLPNDRFSAERPEGSISTLTIQRTEQRDSAMYRCASSSKQGARIAEAFFGQGTRLTVV.

The chain has TRBV13 and TRBJ2-7, with TRBD1 matching over 7 bases. Germline V gene data show CDR1 as PRHDT and CDR2 as FYEKMQ (reference sequence). This CDR3 is built from 14 residues. The V segment lost 5 bases and the J segment 1 base; nucleotides outside the gene matches: 5. The CDR3 region has the DNA TGTGCCAGCAGCCCCCGACAGGGTTCCTACGAGCAGTACTTC. The encoded protein is CASSPRQGSYEQYF.

J is TRBJ2-6 and V is TRBV6-1, with D maybe TRBD2 (6 bases). The CDR3 contains 16 residues. V was cut by 2 bases and J by 4 bases, with 12 bases left in between. Germline CDR1 reads MNHNS; CDR2 reads SASEGT. The CDR3, as DNA: TGTGCCAGCAGTGAACTGGGGGGTCCGGGGGCCAACGTCCTGACTTTC. This encodes CASSELGGPGANVLTF.

The chain uses TRBV7-6 and TRBJ2-7; the match to TRBD1 covers 7 bases. CDR1 and CDR2 (germline): SGHVS, FNYEAQ. Trimming cost V 3 bases and J 0 bases; bases outside gene matches: 2. The CDR3 runs to 14 residues. The DNA for the CDR3 is TGTGCCAGCAGCTTGTCAGGGGGCTCCTACGAGCAGTACTTC. Encoded protein: CASSLSGGSYEQYF.

The rearrangement joins TRBV11-2 to TRBJ1-1; D not certain. The CDR3 has 12 amino acids. Between the trimmed V and J ends, which lost 6 bases and 4 bases, there was a span of 9 bases. The germline V gene has CDR1 SGHAT and CDR2 FQNNGV. CDR3 DNA sequence: TGTGCCAGCAGTCCGGGAGGCACTGAAGCTTTCTTT. Translated, it gives CASSPGGTEAFF.

The chain recombines TRBV5-1 with TRBJ2-6; 7 bases align to TRBD1. Looked up from germline, CDR1 is SGHRS and CDR2 is YFSETQ. Germline trimming cut 4 bases from V and 1 base from J; bases unmatched to any gene: 2. The CDR3 contains 15 residues. In DNA form, the CDR3 reads TGCGCCAGCAGCCAGGGACAGTCTGGGGCCAACGTCCTGACTTTC. The encoded protein is CASSQGQSGANVLTF.

The chain has TRBV7-8 and TRBJ1-5, with 8 bases that match TRBD1. This CDR3 spans 15 amino acids. The V gene's germline CDR1 is SGHVS and CDR2 FQNEAQ. The ends lost 5 bases at V and 5 bases at J; junction bases unmatched: 8. CDR3 amino acids: CASSTRTGYDQPQHF. In nucleotides, the CDR3 is TGTGCCAGCAGCACCCGGACAGGGTATGATCAGCCCCAGCATTTT.

This chain links TRBV28 with TRBJ1-2; 10 nucleotides match TRBD1. V shed 7 bases, J shed 1 base, and the junction held 6 bases outside the gene matches. CDR3 length: 15 residues. The germline CDR1 and CDR2 sequences are MDHEN and SYDVKM. The CDR3 reads CASISGTGDNYGYTF. DNA for the CDR3: TGTGCCAGCATCTCCGGGACAGGGGATAACTATGGCTACACCTTC.

The rearrangement uses TRBV27 and TRBJ1-5, with D perhaps matching TRBD1 (5 bases). In germline, CDR1 is MNHEY, CDR2 SMNVEV (reference sequence). CDR3 size: 15 residues. The V end lost 5 bases, the J end lost 0 bases, and 11 bases lay between the germline ends. The CDR3 sequence is CASSLTVYSNQPQHF. DNA of the CDR3: TGTGCCAGCAGTCTGACAGTTTATAGCAATCAGCCCCAGCATTTT.

The gene calls are TRBV4-1 and TRBJ1-5, with 12 bases aligning to TRBD1. V shed 3 bases and J 6 bases; nucleotides not matched to a gene: 6. Germline V CDR1 and CDR2: MGHRA, YSYEKL. The CDR3 length is 16 residues. CDR3 coding DNA: TGCGCCAGCAGCCACCCGGGACAGGGGGCTGGTCAGCCCCAGCATTTT. As protein: CASSHPGQGAGQPQHF.

The J gene is TRBJ2-7, the V gene TRBV28; tentative D call: TRBD2 (6 bases). The V end was cut by 3 bases, the J end by 0 bases, with 9 bases between. This CDR3 has 14 amino acids. Germline V CDR1 and CDR2: MDHEN, SYDVKM. CDR3 amino acids: CASSFGGSSYEQYF. As DNA, the CDR3 is TGTGCCAGCAGTTTTGGGGGGAGCTCCTACGAGCAGTACTTC.

This clone has only one observation. The chain recombines TRBV4-2 with TRBJ2-7; 12 positions match TRBD2. The CDR3 consists of 18 residues. Looked up from germline, CDR1 is LGHNA and CDR2 is YNFKEQ. V was clipped by 1 base and J by 0 bases; unmatched bases: 7. The CDR3 bases are TGTGCCAGCAGCCAAGGAGCGCTAGCGGGAGGGACCTCCTACGAGCAGTACTTC. This sequence encodes CASSQGALAGGTSYEQYF.

The chain couples TRBV5-1 to TRBJ2-3, with TRBD1 matching over 9 bases. The CDR3 is made up of 16 amino acids. Per the germline V gene, CDR1 is SGHRS and CDR2 is YFSETQ. The V gene end was trimmed by 0 bases and the J gene end by 3 bases; junction bases not matched to a gene: 5. Here the CDR3 DNA reads TGCGCCAGCAGCTTGGCAGGGACAGGGAGGACAGATACGCAGTATTTT. As protein: CASSLAGTGRTDTQYF.

This clone was seen only a few times. This chain joins TRBV6-6 and TRBJ2-7; weak D call: TRBD2 (5 bases). CDR3 length: 9 amino acids. With 11 bases removed from V and 3 bases from J, the gap between germline ends came to 5 bases. Per germline, CDR1 MNHNY and CDR2 SVGAGI (reference sequence). The CDR3 sequence: CAAGYEQYF. For the CDR3, the DNA is TGTGCCGCGGGCTACGAGCAGTACTTC.

The chain has TRBV5-5 and TRBJ2-7, with D possibly TRBD1 on 6 matching bases. Germline CDR1 and CDR2: SGHKS and YYEKEE (reference sequence). This CDR3 is 14 amino acids long. The ends were cut back, 3 bases at V and 3 bases at J, with 13 bases in the middle. The CDR3 bases are TGTGCCAGCAGCTGGACAGTCCCCAACTACGAGCAGTACTTC. Translating it yields CASSWTVPNYEQYF.

CDR3 in DNA: TGTGCCAGCAGCTTAGGGGACAGGCTCTATGGCTACACCTTC. Its translation is CASSLGDRLYGYTF. The chain carries TRBV7-9 and TRBJ1-2; 8 nucleotides align to TRBD1. The germline CDR1 and CDR2 sequences are SEHNR and FQNEAQ (reference sequence). The CDR3 is made up of 14 amino acids. With V trimmed by 1 base and J by 4 bases, 2 bases remained unmatched.

This chain uses TRBV10-1 with TRBJ2-1; D call uncertain. Per germline, CDR1 WNHNN and CDR2 SYGVQD (reference sequence). The CDR3 loop spans 11 amino acids. V lost 3 bases, J lost 7 bases, and 4 bases lay in between. The CDR3, as DNA: TGCGCCAGCAGTGAACTAAATGAGCAGTTCTTC. This codes for CASSELNEQFF.

The chain employs TRBV6-5 and TRBJ2-3; 7 bases are shared with TRBD2. The J segment lost 1 base and the V segment lost 0 bases, leaving 4 bases of the junction unmatched. CDR1 MNHEY and CDR2 SVGAGI come from the germline V gene. The CDR3 runs 16 residues. This chain's CDR3 is CASSYSPSGGTDTQYF. In DNA, the CDR3 is TGTGCCAGCAGTTACTCGCCCAGCGGGGGCACAGATACGCAGTATTTT.

Points on this clone: Other DNA sequences in this sample translate to the same CDR3. V gene TRBV7-2 combines with J gene TRBJ2-5; D gene ambiguous. Trimming pared 5 bases from V and 1 base from J, leaving 2 bases between. Germline CDR1 is SGHTA and CDR2 is FQGNSA. CDR3 length: 11 amino acids. The CDR3 nucleotides read TGTGCCAGCAGCCTCCAAGAGACCCAGTACTTC. Translated: CASSLQETQYF.